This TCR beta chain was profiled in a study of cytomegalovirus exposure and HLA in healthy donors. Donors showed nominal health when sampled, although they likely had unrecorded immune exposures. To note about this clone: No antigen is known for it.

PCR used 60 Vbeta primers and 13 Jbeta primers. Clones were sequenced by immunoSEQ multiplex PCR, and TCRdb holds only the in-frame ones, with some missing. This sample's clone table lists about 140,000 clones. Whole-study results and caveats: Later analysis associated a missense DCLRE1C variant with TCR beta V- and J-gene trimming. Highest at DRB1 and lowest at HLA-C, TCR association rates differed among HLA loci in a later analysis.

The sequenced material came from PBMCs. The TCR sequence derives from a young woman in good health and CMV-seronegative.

Written as DNA, the CDR3 is TGCGCCAGCAGACCCCAGGGGGATAGCACTGAAGCTTTCTTT. Protein: CASRPQGDSTEAFF. V gene TRBV5-1 combines with J gene TRBJ1-1; 7 bases match TRBD1. The CDR3 is 14 residues long. J gave up 4 bases and V 5 bases, and 8 bases lay outside the gene matches. Germline CDR1 reads SGHRS; CDR2 reads YFSETQ.